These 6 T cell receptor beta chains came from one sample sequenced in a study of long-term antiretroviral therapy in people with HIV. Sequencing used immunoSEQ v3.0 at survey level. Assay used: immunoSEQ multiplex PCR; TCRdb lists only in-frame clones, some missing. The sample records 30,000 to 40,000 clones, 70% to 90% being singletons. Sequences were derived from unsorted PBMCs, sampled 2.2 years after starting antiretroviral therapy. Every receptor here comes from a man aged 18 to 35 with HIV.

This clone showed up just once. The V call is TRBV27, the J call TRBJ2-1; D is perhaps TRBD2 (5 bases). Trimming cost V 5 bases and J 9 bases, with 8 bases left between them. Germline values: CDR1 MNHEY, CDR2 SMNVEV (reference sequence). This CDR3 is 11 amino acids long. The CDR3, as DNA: TGTGCCAGCAGTACTAGTTTTGAGCAGTTCTTC. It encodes CASSTSFEQFF.

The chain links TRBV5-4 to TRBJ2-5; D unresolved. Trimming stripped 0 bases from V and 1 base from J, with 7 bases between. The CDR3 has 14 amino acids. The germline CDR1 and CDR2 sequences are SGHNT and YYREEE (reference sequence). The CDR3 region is CASSLANSQETQYF. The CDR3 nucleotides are TGTGCCAGCAGCTTGGCCAATAGCCAAGAGACCCAGTACTTC.

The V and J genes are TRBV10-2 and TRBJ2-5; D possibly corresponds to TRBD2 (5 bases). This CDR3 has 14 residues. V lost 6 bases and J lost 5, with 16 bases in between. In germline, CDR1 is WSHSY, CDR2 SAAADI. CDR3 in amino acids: CASSPLAGYETQYF. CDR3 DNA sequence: TGCGCCAGCAGCCCCCTCGCGGGTTACGAGACCCAGTACTTC.

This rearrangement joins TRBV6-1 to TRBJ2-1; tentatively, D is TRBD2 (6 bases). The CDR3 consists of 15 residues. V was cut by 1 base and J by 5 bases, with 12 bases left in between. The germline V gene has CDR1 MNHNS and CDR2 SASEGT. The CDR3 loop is CASSEVVAGNNEQFF. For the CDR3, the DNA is TGTGCCAGCAGTGAAGTGGTTGCGGGAAACAATGAGCAGTTCTTC.

In DNA, the CDR3 is TGTGCCAGCAGTTTATATTGGGCTAGCGGACAAGAGACCCAGTACTTC. Protein: CASSLYWASGQETQYF. The rearrangement links TRBV27 to TRBJ2-5; TRBD2 matches 7 bases. CDR1 is MNHEY and CDR2 is SMNVEV in the germline V gene (reference sequence). This CDR3 comprises 16 residues. The junction had 7 bases not matched to a gene; V was cut back by 1 base and J by 2 bases.

The CDR3 sequence: CASSPRLGLNYNEQFF. The CDR3 coding sequence is TGTGCCAGCAGTCCGAGGCTGGGTTTGAATTACAATGAGCAGTTCTTC. The chain couples TRBV28 to TRBJ2-1; no firm D call. The CDR3 has 16 amino acids. The V gene lost 5 bases and the J gene lost 4 bases, with 18 bases spanning the gap. Germline assignment: CDR1 MDHEN and CDR2 SYDVKM.